Reported below is one T cell receptor (beta chain). The target antigen is unknown. No fewer than 6 million PBMCs went into each sample. These data belong to a study of blood T cells in healthy people across ages. Study results and limitations: Comparison with aged donors showed that long-lived donors had more naive CD4+ cells and higher diversity. The study could not conclusively compare naive and antigen-experienced cells, given its unsorted PBMCs.

A second PCR, run for about 7 to 11 cycles, used a sample-barcoded 5' primer plus a J-beta primer mix. Every sample produced at least 2.5 million CDR3-containing paired-end reads. A single record per CDR3 protein comes from TCRdb applying MiXCR to the 5' RACE reads. The data contain roughly 1,300,000 distinct CDR3 sequences, around 55% of them singletons. The source material was blood. This clonotype was obtained from a man between 18 and 29 years old in good health.

CDR3 DNA sequence: TGTGCCAGCAGCGATACAGGGGGCGCTGACTATGGCTACACCTTC. It is translated as CASSDTGGADYGYTF. The chain combines TRBV11-2 with TRBJ1-2, with TRBD1 identical over 9 bases. Germline V CDR1 and CDR2: SGHAT, FQNNGV. V was clipped by 5 bases and J by 3 bases; unmatched bases: 7. The CDR3 extends over 15 amino acids.